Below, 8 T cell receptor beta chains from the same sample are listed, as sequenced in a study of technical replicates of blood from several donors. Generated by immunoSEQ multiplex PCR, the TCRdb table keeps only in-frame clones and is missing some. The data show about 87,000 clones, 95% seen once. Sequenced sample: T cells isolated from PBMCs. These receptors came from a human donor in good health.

The DNA for the CDR3 is TGTGCCAGCAGTGCAGTTTATGGCTACACCTTC. Protein sequence: CASSAVYGYTF. The J gene is TRBJ1-2, the V gene TRBV25-1; D remains unclear. The CDR3 is 11 residues long. Between the trimmed V and J ends, which lost 4 bases and 5 bases, there was a span of 5 bases. Germline lookup yields CDR1 MGHDK and CDR2 SYGVNS.

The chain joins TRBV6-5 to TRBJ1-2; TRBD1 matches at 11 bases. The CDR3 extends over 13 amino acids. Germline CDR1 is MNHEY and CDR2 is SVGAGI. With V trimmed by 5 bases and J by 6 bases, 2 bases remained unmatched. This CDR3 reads CASSRTGGDGYTF. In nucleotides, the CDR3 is TGTGCCAGCAGTAGGACAGGGGGCGATGGCTACACCTTC.

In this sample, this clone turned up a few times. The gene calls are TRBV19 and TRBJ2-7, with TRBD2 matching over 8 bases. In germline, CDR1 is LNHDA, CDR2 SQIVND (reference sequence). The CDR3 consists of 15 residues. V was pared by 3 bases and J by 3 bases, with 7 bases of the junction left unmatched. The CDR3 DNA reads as TGTGCCAGTAGTATTGGCGGGAGGTACAGCTACGAGCAGTACTTC. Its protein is CASSIGGRYSYEQYF.

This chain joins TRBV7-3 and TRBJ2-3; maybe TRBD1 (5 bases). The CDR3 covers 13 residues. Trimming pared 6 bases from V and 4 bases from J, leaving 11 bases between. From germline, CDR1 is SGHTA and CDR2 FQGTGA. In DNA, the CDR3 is TGTGCCAGCAGTTTGGACACTGCAGATACGCAGTATTTT. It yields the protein CASSLDTADTQYF.

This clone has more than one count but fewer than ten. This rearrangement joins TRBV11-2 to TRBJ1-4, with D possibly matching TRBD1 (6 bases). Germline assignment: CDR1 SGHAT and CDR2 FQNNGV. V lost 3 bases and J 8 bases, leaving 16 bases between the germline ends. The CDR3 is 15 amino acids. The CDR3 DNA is TGTGCCAGCAGCTTCAGTACCGGGACAATGGAAAAACTGTTTTTT. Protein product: CASSFSTGTMEKLFF.

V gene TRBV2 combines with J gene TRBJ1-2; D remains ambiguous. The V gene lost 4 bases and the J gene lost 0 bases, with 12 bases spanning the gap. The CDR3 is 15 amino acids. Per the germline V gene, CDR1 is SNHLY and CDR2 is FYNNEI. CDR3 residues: CASSGTPPANYGYTF. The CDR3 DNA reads TGTGCCAGCAGTGGAACCCCTCCAGCTAACTATGGCTACACCTTC.

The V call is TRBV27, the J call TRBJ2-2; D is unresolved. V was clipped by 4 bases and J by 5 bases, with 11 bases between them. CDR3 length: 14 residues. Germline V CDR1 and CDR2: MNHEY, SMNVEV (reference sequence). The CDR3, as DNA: TGTGCCAGCAGTTATCCCGGGTTGACCGGGGAGCTGTTTTTT. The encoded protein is CASSYPGLTGELFF.

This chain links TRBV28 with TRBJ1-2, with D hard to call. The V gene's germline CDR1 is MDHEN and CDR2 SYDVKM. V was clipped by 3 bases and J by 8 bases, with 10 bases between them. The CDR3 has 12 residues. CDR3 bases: TGTGCCAGCAGTTTGGGAGACGGGGGCTACACCTTC. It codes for CASSLGDGGYTF.